The sequence of this T cell receptor beta chain was determined in a study of cytomegalovirus exposure and HLA in healthy donors. At the level of the study: Genetic ancestry analysis placed around 76% of the roughly 400 donors that were genotyped in the Caucasian-associated cluster.

Broader study findings: HLA allele associations emerged for about 16,000 TCR beta sequences in a later analysis, at 0.05 false discovery rate. A later analysis linked a missense variant in DCLRE1C to the trimming of TCR beta V and J genes.

Comment on this clone: As yet, its antigen is unknown.

The V gene's germline CDR1 is SGHAT and CDR2 FQNNGV. Trimming took 3 bases from V and 7 from J; bases not matched to a gene: 12. The CDR3 has 17 amino acids. PCR was performed using 60 Vbeta and 13 Jbeta primers. This table comes from immunoSEQ multiplex PCR, and its TCRdb copy is limited to in-frame clones, with some not included. The table lists approximately 91,000 clones, under 75% of them singletons. The clonotype comes from a human donor in good health. The J gene is TRBJ1-4, the V gene TRBV11-2; 9 bases align to TRBD1. The sample was PBMCs. The CDR3 nucleotides are TGTGCCAGCAGCTTGGGGTCCCAGGTACAGGGGGCTGAAAAACTGTTTTTT. Translated, it gives CASSLGSQVQGAEKLFF.